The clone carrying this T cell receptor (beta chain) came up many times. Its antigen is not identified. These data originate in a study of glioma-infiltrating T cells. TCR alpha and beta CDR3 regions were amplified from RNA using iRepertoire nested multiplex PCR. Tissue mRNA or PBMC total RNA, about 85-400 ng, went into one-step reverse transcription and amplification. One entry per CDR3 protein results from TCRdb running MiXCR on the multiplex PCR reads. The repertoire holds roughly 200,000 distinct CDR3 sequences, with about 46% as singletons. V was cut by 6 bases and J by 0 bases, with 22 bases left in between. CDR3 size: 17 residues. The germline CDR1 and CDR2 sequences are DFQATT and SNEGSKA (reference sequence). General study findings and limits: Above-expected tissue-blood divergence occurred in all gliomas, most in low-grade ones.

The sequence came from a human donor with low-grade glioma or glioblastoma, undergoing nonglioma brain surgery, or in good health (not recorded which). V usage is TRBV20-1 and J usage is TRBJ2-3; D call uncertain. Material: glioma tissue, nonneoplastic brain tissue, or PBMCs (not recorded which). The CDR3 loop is CSANPSPRNLSTDTQYF. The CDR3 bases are TGCAGTGCCAACCCTAGTCCGCGGAATCTAAGCACAGATACGCAGTATTTT.